Listed here are 22 T cell receptor beta chains from one sample, sequenced in a study of neurological immune-mediated disorders. TCRdb re-derived calls from the 5' RACE reads in MiXCR, one entry per CDR3 protein. The table has about 80,000 distinct CDR3 sequences, 4.3% seen once; the top ten hold around 6%. Noted time point: longitudinal time-point 3. The sequencing input was PBMCs. The receptors were sampled from a woman aged 60-70 years with multiple sclerosis.

This clonotype was seen at least ten times. This chain connects TRBV5-1 to TRBJ1-1; maybe TRBD1 (5 bases). This CDR3 comprises 14 residues. Per the germline V gene, CDR1 is SGHRS and CDR2 is YFSETQ. Between the trimmed V and J ends, which lost 5 bases and 1 base, there was a span of 12 bases. The DNA of the CDR3 is TGCGCCAGCAGACCAGGAGGGACGAACACTGAAGCTTTCTTT. Protein: CASRPGGTNTEAFF.

This clonotype occurred many times. The V and J genes are TRBV7-8 and TRBJ1-1, with D perhaps TRBD1 (5 bases). The V and J ends lost 5 bases and 0 bases respectively, with 13 bases between them. The CDR3 contains 15 residues. Germline V gives CDR1 SGHVS, CDR2 FQNEAQ. The CDR3 coding sequence is TGTGCCAGCAGCACAGCCGGGACGGTGAACACTGAAGCTTTCTTT. As protein: CASSTAGTVNTEAFF.

This clonotype was detected ten times or more. This chain joins TRBV7-6 and TRBJ1-2; tentative D call: TRBD1 (5 bases). Trimming took 5 bases from V and 7 from J, leaving 17 bases between them. Looked up from germline, CDR1 is SGHVS and CDR2 is FNYEAQ. The CDR3 is made up of 14 amino acids. The CDR3 nucleotides are TGTGCCAGCAGCCCGACTGATGGGGCGGGTGGCTACACCTTC. Translation gives CASSPTDGAGGYTF.

There are many counts of this clonotype. This chain links TRBV7-6 with TRBJ2-1; D tentatively fits TRBD1 or TRBD2 (5 bases each). The CDR3 covers 16 residues. Deletions cut 5 bases from V and 6 bases from J, with 20 bases between. The germline CDR1 and CDR2 sequences are SGHVS and FNYEAQ. The CDR3: CASSLRPGPSGNEQFF. The CDR3 DNA is TGTGCCAGCAGCCTCCGCCCGGGGCCTTCGGGCAATGAGCAGTTCTTC.

Ten or more counts support this clonotype. The chain employs TRBV4-1 and TRBJ1-3, with D perhaps matching TRBD1 (5 bases). The CDR3 runs 16 residues. Between the trimmed V and J ends, which lost 4 bases and 3 bases, there was a span of 16 bases. Germline lookup yields CDR1 MGHRA and CDR2 YSYEKL. The CDR3 loop reads CASSPADRGFGNTIYF. Here the CDR3 DNA reads TGCGCCAGCAGCCCCGCGGATCGGGGCTTTGGAAACACCATATATTTT.

This clonotype showed up many times. J is TRBJ2-5 and V is TRBV5-5; unclear D gene. The CDR3 totals 12 residues. With 3 bases removed from V and 2 bases from J, the gap between germline ends came to 5 bases. The germline V gene has CDR1 SGHKS and CDR2 YYEKEE (reference sequence). CDR3 sequence reads: CASSYVQETQYF. The DNA for the CDR3 is TGTGCCAGCAGCTACGTACAAGAGACCCAGTACTTC. Supplemented by reference TRBV5-5 and TRBJ2-5, the full variable domain reads DAGVTQSPTHLIKTRGQQVTLRCSPISGHKSVSWYQQVLGQGPQFIFQYYEKEERGRGNFPDRFSARQFPNYSSELNVNALLLGDSALYLCASSYVQETQYFGPGTRLLVL.

This clonotype was detected ten times or more. CDR3 protein: CASGALTDTQYF. The CDR3 nucleotides are TGTGCCAGCGGGGCTCTCACCGATACGCAGTATTTT. The chain links TRBV9 to TRBJ2-3, with D maybe TRBD1 (5 bases). V was cut by 7 bases and J by 6 bases, with 12 bases left in between. Germline loops: CDR1 SGDLS, CDR2 YYNGEE. The CDR3 loop spans 12 amino acids.

This clonotype was observed many times. V usage is TRBV20-1 and J usage is TRBJ2-1, with D maybe TRBD2 (5 bases). Deletions cut 3 bases from V and 0 bases from J, with 9 bases between. Germline V lookup: CDR1 DFQATT, CDR2 SNEGSKA (reference sequence). The CDR3 has 14 amino acids. CDR3 nucleotide sequence: TGCAGTGCTAGTCGGGGTCGCTCCTACAATGAGCAGTTCTTC. This gives the protein CSASRGRSYNEQFF.

This clonotype has ten or more counts. This chain links TRBV20-1 with TRBJ1-2; the D gene is possibly TRBD1 (6 bases). Germline V gene data show CDR1 as DFQATT and CDR2 as SNEGSKA (reference sequence). V gave up 3 bases and J gave up 0 bases, with 17 bases separating them. This CDR3 has 16 amino acids. CDR3 DNA sequence: TGCAGTGCTAGTCCGTTTGGGGGGCGAGCTAACTATGGCTACACCTTC. Protein product: CSASPFGGRANYGYTF.

This clonotype was observed a few times. For the CDR3, the DNA is TGTGCCAGCAGTTCTTTATTGAACACTGAAGCTTTCTTT. Translated: CASSSLLNTEAFF. The chain employs TRBV12-3 or TRBV12-4 and TRBJ1-1; D is unresolved. This CDR3 has 13 amino acids. Trimming removed 4 bases at V and 0 bases at J, with 6 bases between.

This clonotype was detected ten times or more. The gene calls are TRBV5-5 and TRBJ2-5; TRBD1 matches at 7 bases. CDR3 length equals 15 residues. The V gene end was trimmed by 4 bases and the J gene end by 1 base; junction bases not matched to a gene: 7. Germline V gene lookup returns CDR1 SGHKS and CDR2 YYEKEE (reference sequence). The CDR3 DNA is TGTGCCAGCAGCCGGGTAGGGGGCCTCCAAGAGACCCAGTACTTC. The encoded protein is CASSRVGGLQETQYF. Full variable domain (remainder filled in from reference TRBV5-5 and TRBJ2-5): DAGVTQSPTHLIKTRGQQVTLRCSPISGHKSVSWYQQVLGQGPQFIFQYYEKEERGRGNFPDRFSARQFPNYSSELNVNALLLGDSALYLCASSRVGGLQETQYFGPGTRLLVL.

At least ten counts were recorded for this clonotype. This chain links TRBV7-2 with TRBJ1-2; no firm D call. The CDR3 totals 12 residues. Germline V lookup: CDR1 SGHTA, CDR2 FQGNSA. Trimming pared 5 bases from V and 5 bases from J, leaving 9 bases between. The CDR3: CASSPTIYGYTF. The CDR3 DNA sequence: TGTGCCAGCAGCCCAACGATTTATGGCTACACCTTC.

Only a few counts were recorded for this clonotype. This chain joins TRBV6-1 and TRBJ2-1; TRBD1 is a possible D gene (7 bases). V was pared by 2 bases and J by 1 base, with 9 bases between. Germline CDR1 is MNHNS and CDR2 is SASEGT. CDR3 length equals 15 residues. DNA for the CDR3: TGTGCCAGCAGTGAACAGGGGGGTTCCTACAATGAGCAGTTCTTC. As protein: CASSEQGGSYNEQFF.

The J gene is TRBJ2-5, the V gene TRBV20-1, with 7 positions matching TRBD1. The CDR3 runs 13 residues. Per germline, CDR1 DFQATT and CDR2 SNEGSKA (reference sequence). V gave up 5 bases and J gave up 3 bases; unmatched junction bases: 6. The CDR3 spells CSAGPGQKETQYF. CDR3 nucleotide sequence: TGCAGTGCTGGGCCGGGACAGAAAGAGACCCAGTACTTC.

This clonotype has ten or more counts. The chain has TRBV20-1 and TRBJ2-2, with D unresolved. The CDR3 is 14 amino acids. With 3 bases removed from V and 6 bases from J, the gap between germline ends came to 14 bases. The germline V gene encodes CDR1 DFQATT and CDR2 SNEGSKA (reference sequence). The CDR3 bases are TGCAGTGCTAGCCCGCCAGCGTATCCCGGGGAGCTGTTTTTT. Residues: CSASPPAYPGELFF.

Ten or more counts support this clonotype. V and J are TRBV7-2 and TRBJ2-1; D is perhaps TRBD2 (5 bases). The CDR3 runs 13 residues. The germline V gene has CDR1 SGHTA and CDR2 FQGNSA. With 5 bases removed from V and 4 bases from J, the gap between germline ends came to 9 bases. Here the CDR3 reads CASSGAVYNEQFF. The CDR3 nucleotides are TGTGCCAGCAGCGGAGCGGTATACAATGAGCAGTTCTTC.

This clonotype showed up many times. The rearrangement uses TRBV5-1 and TRBJ2-1; TRBD2 matches 12 bases. V shed 2 bases, J shed 6 bases, and the junction held 9 bases outside the gene matches. The CDR3 spans 17 residues. Germline lookup yields CDR1 SGHRS and CDR2 YFSETQ. The CDR3: CASSFESLAGGANEQFF. The CDR3 nucleotides are TGCGCCAGCAGCTTCGAATCCCTAGCGGGGGGGGCCAATGAGCAGTTCTTC.

This clonotype was recorded many times. The chain links TRBV18 to TRBJ2-1; 7 positions agree with TRBD2. Trimming removed 4 bases from V and 0 bases from J; junction bases left unmatched: 3. In germline, CDR1 is KGHSH, CDR2 LQKENI. This CDR3 spans 15 amino acids. The CDR3 region has the DNA TGTGCCAGCTCACGAGGGGAGGGCTCCTACAATGAGCAGTTCTTC. As protein: CASSRGEGSYNEQFF.

The sample holds many counts of this clonotype. The J gene is TRBJ2-1, the V gene TRBV24-1; 13 nucleotides match TRBD2. CDR1 and CDR2 from the germline V gene are KGHDR and SFDVKD. V was clipped by 3 bases and J by 4 bases; unmatched bases: 2. CDR3 length equals 16 residues. CDR3 region: CATSDALAGGYNEQFF. The CDR3 region has the DNA TGTGCCACCAGTGATGCACTAGCGGGGGGGTACAATGAGCAGTTCTTC.

The chain carries TRBV18 and TRBJ1-1; 9 bases line up with TRBD1. V shed 2 bases and J 1 base; nucleotides not matched to a gene: 2. The germline gives CDR1 KGHSH, CDR2 LQKENI. This CDR3 has 15 amino acids. DNA for the CDR3: TGTGCCAGCTCACCATCGGGACAGGGGAACACTGAAGCTTTCTTT. Its protein product is CASSPSGQGNTEAFF. The complete variable domain, with remaining parts taken from reference TRBV18 and TRBJ1-1, reads NAGVMQNPRHLVRRRGQEARLRCSPMKGHSHVYWYRQLPEEGLKFMVYLQKENIIDESGMPKERFSAEFPKEGPSILRIQQVVRGDSAAYFCASSPSGQGNTEAFFGQGTRLTVV.

This clonotype was recorded at least ten times. This rearrangement joins TRBV6-5 to TRBJ2-7; tentative D call: TRBD1 (6 bases). The CDR3 totals 14 residues. The germline CDR1 and CDR2 sequences are MNHEY and SVGAGI. The V gene lost 6 bases and the J gene lost 3 bases, with 15 bases spanning the gap. The CDR3 DNA follows: TGTGCCAGCAGCCGAGACAGGTCTATCTACGAGCAGTACTTC. Translating it yields CASSRDRSIYEQYF.

This clonotype was counted at least ten times. CDR3 nucleotides: TGTGCCAGCAGCCGCCGGACCGGGGAGCTGTTTTTT. Its translation: CASSRRTGELFF. The gene calls are TRBV3-1 and TRBJ2-2, with D unclear. The CDR3 is 12 residues long. V was trimmed by 4 bases and J by 5 bases, leaving 5 bases between them. Germline-derived CDR1 and CDR2 are LGHDT and YNNKEL (reference sequence). The full variable domain, rest sourced from reference TRBV3-1 and TRBJ2-2, is DTAVSQTPKYLVTQMGNDKSIKCEQNLGHDTMYWYKQDSKKFLKIMFSYNNKELIINETVPNRFSPKSPDKAHLNLHINSLELGDSAVYFCASSRRTGELFFGEGSRLTVL.